A selection of T cell receptor beta chains follows, all from one sample in a study of HIV-infected patients and healthy controls. Via MiXCR, TCRdb re-called the 5' RACE reads, giving one row per CDR3 protein. The sample lists some 20,000 distinct CDR3 sequences; 9% to 15% were seen once. Specimen: blood. These receptors were taken from an adult in good health. CDR3s include the opening cysteine and the closing phenylalanine or tryptophan. D genes are given only for firm matches. Only part of the rows carry a size: once, few, many, or a class if the clone is expanded.

len | abundance | d_gene | j_gene | v_gene | CDR3nt | CDR3aa
13 | medium-sized | . | TRBJ1-5 | TRBV2 | TGTGCCAGCAGTGAAGGGCGAAATCAGCCCCAGCATTTT | CASSEGRNQPQHF
15 | many | . | TRBJ1-3 | TRBV3-1 | TGTGCCAGCAGCCAAGGAACACGTTCTGGAAACACCATATATTTT | CASSQGTRSGNTIYF
13 | few | . | TRBJ1-1 | TRBV6-2/TRBV6-3 | TGTGCCAGCACCCTGGGACATAACACTGAAGCTTTCTTT | CASTLGHNTEAFF
14 | many | . | TRBJ1-6 | TRBV9 | TGTGCCAGCAGCGTAGGACTCTCCAATTCACCCCTCCACTTT | CASSVGLSNSPLHF
14 | . | . | TRBJ1-5 | TRBV12-3/TRBV12-4 | TGTGCCAGCACCGTGAGGGGGGTAGGTCAGCCCCAGCATTTT | CASTVRGVGQPQHF
16 | medium-sized | TRBD1 | TRBJ1-1 | TRBV6-2/TRBV6-3 | TGTGCCAGCAGTTCTGCCGGGACAGGGGCCAACACTGAAGCTTTCTTT | CASSSAGTGANTEAFF
14 | few | . | TRBJ2-7 | TRBV28 | TGTGCCAGCAGGAAAGGAGGGCAACGCCTCGAGCAGTACTTC | CASRKGGQRLEQYF
11 | . | . | TRBJ2-4 | TRBV29-1 | TGCAGCGTTGGCGAGGGTTACATTCAGTACTTC | CSVGEGYIQYF
16 | once | . | TRBJ1-4 | TRBV28 | TGTGCCAGCAGTCCGGGAGCCGGGACATGGGATGAAAAACTGTTTTTT | CASSPGAGTWDEKLFF
14 | many | . | TRBJ2-3 | TRBV30 | TGTGCCTGGAGACTAACAGCTAGCACAGATACGCAGTATTTT | CAWRLTASTDTQYF
16 | many | . | TRBJ2-1 | TRBV5-4 | TGTGCCAGCAGCTCGAGTCGGGGGAACTCCTACAATGAGCAGTTCTTC | CASSSSRGNSYNEQFF
15 | medium-sized | . | TRBJ1-5 | TRBV20-1 | TGCAGTGCCCTACCTGGGATTAGGGGCAATCAGCCCCAGCATTTT | CSALPGIRGNQPQHF
16 | many | . | TRBJ1-5 | TRBV12-3/TRBV12-4 | TGTGCCAGCAGTTTAAACTGGGGTCCGAGCAATCAGCCCCAGCATTTT | CASSLNWGPSNQPQHF
14 | . | . | TRBJ1-2 | TRBV12-3/TRBV12-4 | TGTGCCAGCGCCCTCCAAAAAGATGGCTATGGCTACACCTTC | CASALQKDGYGYTF
13 | few | . | TRBJ2-1 | TRBV11-2 | TGTGCCAGCAGCTCCGACGGACACAATGAGCAGTTCTTC | CASSSDGHNEQFF
17 | . | . | TRBJ2-3 | TRBV12-3/TRBV12-4 | TGTGCCAGCACTTTTTATAAAGGGGCGAAAATCGCAGATACGCAGTATTTT | CASTFYKGAKIADTQYF
13 | . | . | TRBJ1-5 | TRBV5-6 | TGTGCCAGCAGCTACGGCCGGGCCGGGCCCCAGCATTTT | CASSYGRAGPQHF
12 | . | . | TRBJ2-3 | TRBV7-2 | TGTGCCAGCAGAAACGTGGCAGATACGCAGTATTTT | CASRNVADTQYF
15 | . | . | TRBJ2-7 | TRBV7-3 | TGTGCCAGCAGCAAGGGAGACAGGGAGGTGGACGAGCAGTACTTC | CASSKGDREVDEQYF
14 | . | . | TRBJ1-2 | TRBV3-1 | TGTGCCAGCAGCCTTACAACAGCTAACTATGGCTACACCTTC | CASSLTTANYGYTF
13 | many | . | TRBJ2-1 | TRBV7-2 | TGTGCCAGCAGCTTACAGAACCGGGATGAGCAGTTCTTC | CASSLQNRDEQFF
16 | many | . | TRBJ2-3 | TRBV4-3 | TGCGCCAGCAGCCAAGACCTCGGGTTTAGCACAGATACGCAGTATTTT | CASSQDLGFSTDTQYF
17 | . | . | TRBJ1-6 | TRBV20-1 | TGCAGTGCTAGAGATCGGGCGGGTAGCACCTATAATTCACCCCTCCACTTT | CSARDRAGSTYNSPLHF
14 | . | . | TRBJ1-2 | TRBV20-1 | TGCAGTGCTAGAGTCGCAACATCATTCTATGGCTACACCTTC | CSARVATSFYGYTF
14 | few | . | TRBJ1-2 | TRBV28 | TGTGCCAGCAGTCCCAGGACAGACCGTTATGGCTACACCTTC | CASSPRTDRYGYTF
18 | few | . | TRBJ1-2 | TRBV5-1 | TGCGCCAGCAGCTTGGCACGGGGTATACAGAGTCCTTCAATCGGCTACACCTTC | CASSLARGIQSPSIGYTF
15 | many | TRBD2 | TRBJ2-5 | TRBV7-2 | TGTGCCAGCAGCTTTGGGACTACTAATCAAGAGACCCAGTACTTC | CASSFGTTNQETQYF
13 | few | TRBD1 | TRBJ1-2 | TRBV5-5 | TGTGCCAGCAGACTGGGACAGAACTATGGCTACACCTTC | CASRLGQNYGYTF
15 | many | TRBD1 | TRBJ1-1 | TRBV18 | TGTGCCAGCTCACTCGGACAGGGGGGGAACACTGAAGCTTTCTTT | CASSLGQGGNTEAFF
15 | many | TRBD1 | TRBJ1-1 | TRBV5-1 | TGCGCCAGCAGCTTGGTGGACAGGGGGAACACTGAAGCTTTCTTT | CASSLVDRGNTEAFF
14 | many | . | TRBJ2-2 | TRBV7-2 | TGTGCCAGCAGACTAGACAGGTCGACCGGGGAGCTGTTTTTT | CASRLDRSTGELFF
12 | many | . | TRBJ1-1 | TRBV3-1 | TGTGCCAGCAGCCAAGTCCACACTGAAGCTTTCTTT | CASSQVHTEAFF
13 | few | . | TRBJ1-1 | TRBV24-1 | TGTGCCACCAGTGATTTTAGGGGCACTGAAGCTTTCTTT | CATSDFRGTEAFF
14 | . | . | TRBJ1-1 | TRBV11-3 | TGTGCCAGCAGCCCGTGGGGGGTCAACACTGAAGCTTTCTTT | CASSPWGVNTEAFF
16 | . | TRBD2 | TRBJ2-3 | TRBV7-2 | TGTGCCAGCAGCTTACGCCCAGCGGGGGGGCCCGATACGCAGTATTTT | CASSLRPAGGPDTQYF
15 | . | TRBD1 | TRBJ1-1 | TRBV5-1 | TGCGCCAGCAGCTTGGGTCCAGGGGGCGCGACTGAAGCTTTCTTT | CASSLGPGGATEAFF
12 | many | TRBD1 | TRBJ1-2 | TRBV6-5 | TGTGCCAGCAAAGAGGGGGCCTATGGCTACACCTTC | CASKEGAYGYTF
14 | few | TRBD1 | TRBJ2-2 | TRBV20-1 | TGCAGTGCTAGCATTTTACAGGGGACCGGGGAGCTGTTTTTT | CSASILQGTGELFF
12 | many | . | TRBJ1-5 | TRBV30 | TGTGCCTGGGGAGGGGGGAATCAGCCCCAGCATTTT | CAWGGGNQPQHF
12 | many | . | TRBJ1-4 | TRBV12-3/TRBV12-4 | . | CASSSVRGKLFF
15 | medium-sized | . | TRBJ2-1 | TRBV6-2/TRBV6-3 | TGTGCCAGCAGTTACGGCGTGGGATCCTACAATGAGCAGTTCTTC | CASSYGVGSYNEQFF